This TCR beta chain is from a study of graft-versus-host responses after intestinal transplantation. Background on the study: All recipients got anti-thymocyte globulin induction, then tacrolimus and steroids for about 3 years. Findings of the study overall: Within the allografts of patients who had graft-donor T cell macrochimerism, graft-versus-host to host-versus-graft clonal ratios were high. There were GvH clones found in recipient marrow, and some of them appeared first in ileum or blood. Early post-transplant declines in HvG were associated with peak levels of circulating GvH clones.

The repertoire was sequenced with immunoSEQ multiplex PCR; TCRdb's copy has only in-frame clones and lacks some. Of 23,000 or so clones in the sample, 90% were seen once. The sample holds a few counts of this clone. Its antigen is not known. This receptor was identified in a human patient who received an intestinal transplant, so some T cells may come from the graft donor. The source material was PBMCs, sampled just under 40 days after intestinal transplant.

The CDR3 bases are TGCGCCAGCAGCCTCGCCCCGACAGGGGCCTACGAGCAGTACTTC. Translating gives CASSLAPTGAYEQYF. This rearrangement joins TRBV5-1 to TRBJ2-7; 8 bases map to TRBD1. Unmatched junction bases numbered 8, after V lost 4 bases and J lost 2 bases. The CDR3 length is 15 residues. Germline loops: CDR1 SGHRS, CDR2 YFSETQ.